This passage covers 32 T cell receptor beta chains from one sample sequenced in a study of glioma-infiltrating T cells. Amplification of TCR alpha and beta CDR3 regions from RNA used iRepertoire nested multiplex PCR. One entry per CDR3 protein, called by TCRdb with MiXCR from the multiplex PCR reads. The sample records 300,000 to 450,000 distinct CDR3 sequences, 41% being singletons. The sequenced sample consisted of glioma tissue, nonneoplastic brain tissue, or PBMCs (not recorded which). These receptors all come from a human donor with low-grade glioma or glioblastoma, undergoing nonglioma brain surgery, or in good health (not recorded which).

As for this clonotype: The junction differs from germline at one of its ends, possibly a read error. V is TRBV14 and J is TRBJ1-1; possibly TRBD1 for D (6 bases). The CDR3 totals 15 residues. Germline lookup yields CDR1 SGHDN and CDR2 FVKESK. DNA for the CDR3: TGTGCCAGCAGCCAAGTAGCGGGGGCGAACACTAAAGCTTTCTTT. As protein: CASSQVAGANTKAFF.

The gene calls are TRBV9 and TRBJ2-7; TRBD2 matches at 8 bases. V lost 3 bases, J lost 3 bases, and 8 bases stayed unmatched. This CDR3 region has 15 residues. Per germline, CDR1 SGDLS and CDR2 YYNGEE. The CDR3 DNA follows: TGTGCCAGCAGCGAGGAGGGGCGGGAGGACTACGAGCAGTACTTC. It yields the protein CASSEEGREDYEQYF.

This chain joins TRBV20-1 and TRBJ2-7, with 12 bases aligning to TRBD2. Germline-derived CDR1 and CDR2 are DFQATT and SNEGSKA (reference sequence). CDR3 length: 13 residues. After removal of 3 bases from V and 5 bases from J, the junction contained 2 bases not matched to a gene. As DNA, the CDR3 is TGCAGTGCTAGTCGACTAGCGGGAGACGAGCAGTACTTC. It specifies CSASRLAGDEQYF.

This clonotype turned up a few times. The gene calls are TRBV7-2 and TRBJ1-1; a possible D gene is TRBD1 (6 bases). The CDR3 consists of 13 residues. CDR1 and CDR2 from the germline V gene are SGHTA and FQGNSA. Trimming removed 5 bases at V and 8 bases at J, with 15 bases between. CDR3 sequence (DNA): TGTGCCAGCAGCGAGGGGGGGCCCAGGGAAGCTTTCTTT. Protein: CASSEGGPREAFF.

The chain uses TRBV27 and TRBJ1-2; D is ambiguous. The V and J ends lost 4 bases and 1 base respectively, with 7 bases between them. Germline CDR1 is MNHEY and CDR2 is SMNVEV (reference sequence). The CDR3 length is 13 residues. This chain's CDR3 is CASSSGFNYGYTF. CDR3 DNA: TGTGCCAGCAGTTCTGGGTTTAACTATGGCTACACCTTC.

This clonotype turned up a few times. The V gene is TRBV5-1, the J gene TRBJ1-1; maybe TRBD1 (5 bases). This CDR3 spans 14 amino acids. The V end lost 4 bases, the J end lost 4 bases, and 14 bases lay between the germline ends. Germline-derived CDR1 and CDR2 are SGHRS and YFSETQ. The CDR3 is CASSDPGGSTEAFF. CDR3 coding DNA: TGCGCCAGCAGCGATCCGGGGGGAAGCACTGAAGCTTTCTTT.

This chain joins TRBV4-1 and TRBJ2-1; D unresolved. CDR1 and CDR2 from the germline V gene are MGHRA and YSYEKL. The length of the CDR3 is 17 residues. V was cut by 0 bases and J by 2 bases, with 14 bases left in between. The CDR3 is CASSQDWTSIPYNEQFF. As DNA, the CDR3 is TGCGCCAGCAGCCAAGATTGGACCTCAATACCCTACAATGAGCAGTTCTTC.

This clonotype was recorded at least ten times. This sequence joins TRBV27 and TRBJ2-3; D might be TRBD2 (7 bases). The CDR3 is made up of 14 amino acids. Trimming left V 8 bases short and J 2 bases short, with 14 bases between. CDR1 and CDR2 (germline): MNHEY, SMNVEV (reference sequence). DNA of the CDR3: TGTGCCAGCTCGCGGGGGACATCCACAGATACGCAGTATTTT. It encodes CASSRGTSTDTQYF.

About this clonotype itself: With a much larger clone just one base away, this may be a read error. The gene calls are TRBV7-2 and TRBJ1-1, with no clear D. The CDR3 consists of 15 residues. With 5 bases removed from V and 6 bases from J, the gap between germline ends came to 19 bases. Germline values: CDR1 SGHTA, CDR2 FQGNSA. The CDR3 DNA sequence: TGTGCCAGCAGCCCGATGGGAGGGATAGTCGCTGAAGCTTTCTTT. The encoded protein is CASSPMGGIVAEAFF.

This clonotype occurred a few times. The V gene is TRBV20-1, the J gene TRBJ2-1; TRBD1 agrees at 8 bases. Losses at the gene ends were 3 bases for V and 5 bases for J; bases not matched to a gene: 6. CDR1 and CDR2 from the germline V gene are DFQATT and SNEGSKA (reference sequence). The CDR3 has 14 amino acids. CDR3 loop: CSASAGTGDNEQFF. The CDR3 bases are TGCAGTGCTAGCGCCGGGACAGGCGACAATGAGCAGTTCTTC.

V usage is TRBV7-9 and J usage is TRBJ2-7; 9 bases map to TRBD1. V gave up 5 bases and J gave up 3 bases; unmatched junction bases: 5. CDR1 is SEHNR, CDR2 FQNEAQ, per germline (reference sequence). The length of the CDR3 is 14 residues. The CDR3 region is CASSVTGGGYEQYF. CDR3 nucleotides: TGTGCCAGCAGCGTAACAGGGGGCGGCTACGAGCAGTACTTC.

The chain carries TRBV7-2 and TRBJ2-1; 8 positions agree with TRBD2. The germline CDR1 and CDR2 sequences are SGHTA and FQGNSA. Germline trimming cut 7 bases from V and 3 bases from J; bases unmatched to any gene: 14. The length of the CDR3 is 17 residues. Here the CDR3 DNA reads TGTGCCAGCACCGCCGTGGCTAGCGGGTTGAACTACAATGAGCAGTTCTTC. This translates into CASTAVASGLNYNEQFF.

The sample holds many counts of this clonotype. The junction shows a germline mismatch at one end, possibly a read error. The chain combines TRBV27 with TRBJ1-6; possibly TRBD1 for D (6 bases). CDR3 length equals 16 residues. Germline CDR1 is MNHEY and CDR2 is SMNVEV (reference sequence). The CDR3 DNA sequence: TGTGCCAGCCGTTTAGGGGCAGGGGACCTAAATTCACCCCTCCACTTT. It encodes CASRLGAGDLNSPLHF.

CDR3 bases: TGTGCCATCGGGGGGGGCTTCCGGCAGTTCTTC. Translating gives CAIGGGFRQFF. The chain links TRBV2 to TRBJ2-1; 8 bases map to TRBD2. V shed 10 bases and J 12 bases; nucleotides not matched to a gene: 8. CDR3 length equals 11 residues. The V gene's germline CDR1 is SNHLY and CDR2 FYNNEI. The full variable domain, completed using reference TRBV2 and TRBJ2-1, is EPEVTQTPSHQVTQMGQEVILRCVPISNHLYFYWYRQILGQKVEFLVSFYNNEISEKSEIFDDQFSVERPDGSNFTLKIRSTKLEDSAMYFCAIGGGFRQFFGPGTRLTVL.

This chain uses TRBV5-1 with TRBJ2-7, with no clear D. Germline CDR1 is SGHRS and CDR2 is YFSETQ. The length of the CDR3 is 13 residues. Trimming cost V 2 bases and J 2 bases, with 8 bases left between them. Written as DNA, the CDR3 is TGCGCCAGCAGCTTAGGGATTACCTACGAGCAGTACTTC. As protein: CASSLGITYEQYF.

This clonotype showed up many times. V and J are TRBV27 and TRBJ1-3; perhaps TRBD1 as D (5 bases). The CDR3 length is 17 residues. Germline V gene lookup returns CDR1 MNHEY and CDR2 SMNVEV (reference sequence). The V end lost 5 bases, the J end lost 3 bases, and 20 bases lay between the germline ends. CDR3 residues: CASSRGGDLRLGNTIYF. The CDR3 nucleotides are TGTGCCAGCAGTCGTGGAGGGGATTTGAGACTTGGAAACACCATATATTTT.

The chain joins TRBV10-3 to TRBJ2-3; D is unclear. Deletions cut 3 bases from V and 3 bases from J, with 13 bases between. The CDR3 contains 15 residues. Germline V lookup: CDR1 ENHRY, CDR2 SYGVKD. The CDR3 DNA follows: TGTGCCATCAGTGATGTCTTCATGGGGACAGATACGCAGTATTTT. It translates to CAISDVFMGTDTQYF.

As to this clonotype: A clone one base away is much larger, so this may be a read error. The V and J genes are TRBV28 and TRBJ1-3; D remains unclear. Trimming pared 1 base from V and 5 bases from J, leaving 9 bases between. Germline CDR1 reads MDHEN; CDR2 reads SYDVKM. There are 14 residues in the CDR3. CDR3 residues: CASSLSGVRNTIYF. The CDR3, as DNA: TGTGCCAGCAGTTTATCAGGAGTAAGAAACACCATATATTTT.

This clonotype was found once. The chain recombines TRBV27 with TRBJ1-2; D remains unclear. Germline CDR1 and CDR2: MNHEY and SMNVEV (reference sequence). V was clipped by 8 bases and J by 2 bases, with 12 bases between them. The CDR3 spans 13 residues. The CDR3 spells CASSPEVNYGYTF. The CDR3 DNA reads as TGTGCCAGCTCACCAGAAGTGAACTATGGCTACACCTTC.

As to this clonotype: This could be a read error, since a much larger clone is one nucleotide away. The chain combines TRBV28 with TRBJ1-1; tentatively, D is TRBD1 (5 bases). CDR1 and CDR2 (germline): MDHEN, SYDVKM. This CDR3 spans 12 amino acids. Trimming stripped 8 bases from V and 6 bases from J, with 13 bases between. CDR3 loop: CASGMGLPEAFF. The CDR3 region has the DNA TGTGCCAGCGGCATGGGGCTGCCTGAAGCTTTCTTT.

This clonotype was counted a few times. The chain links TRBV6-1 to TRBJ1-4; D is possibly TRBD1 (5 bases). In germline, CDR1 is MNHNS, CDR2 SASEGT. With 7 bases removed from V and 8 bases from J, the gap between germline ends came to 14 bases. There are 13 residues in the CDR3. In DNA form, the CDR3 reads TGTGCCAGCAAATTTGGGACGGAAGAAAAACTGTTTTTT. Translated: CASKFGTEEKLFF.

This chain joins TRBV30 and TRBJ1-5; D not resolved. Germline V gene sequence: CDR1 GTSNPN, CDR2 SVGIG (reference sequence). CDR3 length: 14 amino acids. Trimming took off 2 bases at V and 7 bases at J, with 15 bases between the two ends. In nucleotides, the CDR3 is TGTGCCTGGAGTTTCCGCCGGAGGGAGCAGCCCCAGCATTTT. The encoded protein is CAWSFRRREQPQHF.

This clonotype was seen a few times. The rearrangement links TRBV19 to TRBJ2-5; no clear D gene. Looked up from germline, CDR1 is LNHDA and CDR2 is SQIVND (reference sequence). The CDR3 covers 14 residues. The V gene lost 3 bases and the J gene lost 1 base, with 9 bases spanning the gap. Here the CDR3 DNA reads TGTGCCAGTAGTATGAGCGCCGGCCAAGAGACCCAGTACTTC. The encoded protein is CASSMSAGQETQYF.

Only one count was recorded for this clonotype. This rearrangement joins TRBV27 to TRBJ2-7, with TRBD1 matching over 11 bases. The CDR3 spans 14 residues. Unmatched junction bases numbered 9, after V lost 6 bases and J lost 8 bases. Germline V CDR1 and CDR2: MNHEY, SMNVEV (reference sequence). The CDR3 protein is CASSSGTGGHKQYF. The DNA of the CDR3 is TGTGCCAGCAGCTCCGGGACAGGGGGTCATAAGCAGTACTTC.

For this clonotype: A much larger clone differs by one base, so this may be a read error. The V and J genes are TRBV7-2 and TRBJ1-1; 10 bases are a match to TRBD1. The CDR3 is made up of 13 amino acids. CDR1 SGHTA and CDR2 FQGNSA come from the germline V gene. CDR3 coding DNA: TGTGCCAGCAGCATGAGACAGGGGGCGGACGCTTTGTTT. Protein product: CASSMRQGADALF.

In the case of this clonotype: Since a much larger clone is just one base distant, this may be a read error. V gene TRBV27 combines with J gene TRBJ1-2; the match to TRBD1 covers 8 bases. This CDR3 contains 18 residues. Trimming removed 3 bases from V and 7 bases from J; junction bases left unmatched: 19. Germline values: CDR1 MNHEY, CDR2 SMNVEV (reference sequence). CDR3 sequence (DNA): TGTGCCAGCAGTTTTATGGGACAGGCGGGTTCTTATTTCCGTGGCTACACCTTC. Translation gives CASSFMGQAGSYFRGYTF.

The gene calls are TRBV11-3 and TRBJ1-1; D gene unclear. This CDR3 has 13 amino acids. The germline V and J ends were trimmed by 5 bases and 1 base, with 8 bases remaining between them. Looked up from germline, CDR1 is SGHNT and CDR2 is YENEEA. The CDR3 coding sequence is TGTGCCAGCAGCAATGAGGGGAACACTGAAGCTTTCTTT. Its translation is CASSNEGNTEAFF.

This clonotype came up a few times. V gene TRBV28 combines with J gene TRBJ2-5; D gene unclear. Trimming shortened V by 2 bases and J by 2 bases, and 9 bases separated the two germline ends. Germline CDR1 and CDR2: MDHEN and SYDVKM. This CDR3 comprises 14 residues. CDR3 sequence (DNA): TGTGCCAGCAGTTTAAGTTACCCACAAGAGACCCAGTACTTC. Encoded protein: CASSLSYPQETQYF.

Comments on this clonotype: The junction does not match germline at one end; this may be a read error. V is TRBV28 and J is TRBJ2-1; TRBD1 matches at 9 bases. Looked up from germline, CDR1 is MDHEN and CDR2 is SYDVKM. The CDR3 is 14 residues long. The CDR3 DNA reads TGTGCCAGCAGTGGGGACAGGGAGAACAATAAGCAGTTCTTC. Translating it yields CASSGDRENNKQFF.

Only a few counts were recorded for this clonotype. The chain carries TRBV20-1 and TRBJ2-3, with 7 positions matching TRBD1. V shed 8 bases and J 4 bases; nucleotides not matched to a gene: 6. The CDR3 runs 12 residues. Germline CDR1 reads DFQATT; CDR2 reads SNEGSKA (reference sequence). CDR3 residues: CSSHRGPDTQYF. In DNA, the CDR3 is TGCAGTTCGCACAGGGGACCAGATACGCAGTATTTT.

This clonotype showed up just a few times. The rearrangement joins TRBV28 to TRBJ1-6; 11 nucleotides agree with TRBD1. The junction had 7 bases not matched to a gene; V was cut back by 2 bases and J by 10 bases. The CDR3 is 16 residues long. Germline-derived CDR1 and CDR2 are MDHEN and SYDVKM. The CDR3 DNA follows: TGTGCCAGCAGTTTAGGGACAGGGGGTGGGTGGTCACCCCTCCACTTT. Protein sequence: CASSLGTGGGWSPLHF.

A few counts support this clonotype. The V gene is TRBV7-9, the J gene TRBJ1-3; D is uncertain. Trimming removed 0 bases at V and 3 bases at J, with 12 bases between. Per germline, CDR1 SEHNR and CDR2 FQNEAQ (reference sequence). The CDR3 has 16 amino acids. The CDR3 DNA follows: TGTGCCAGCAGCTTAGCGGGCCTTGAGCTTGGAAACACCATATATTTT. It translates to CASSLAGLELGNTIYF.